The rows below give T cell receptor beta chains drawn from one sample of a study of cytomegalovirus exposure and HLA in healthy donors. Profiling relied on immunoSEQ multiplex PCR, and the TCRdb table lists in-frame clones only, not all of them. The profile shows about 200,000 clones, roughly 77% of them singletons. The sample consisted of PBMCs. Receptors were obtained from a male donor in good health and CMV-seropositive. CDR3s include the opening cysteine and the closing phenylalanine or tryptophan. Fields, in order: J gene, V gene, D gene, clone size, CDR3 DNA, CDR3 protein. A D gene is named only where the DNA matches it firmly. Where a row states a size, it is once, few, many or the class of an expanded clone; other rows omit it.

j_call: TRBJ2-7
v_call: TRBV15
d_call: .
clone_size: few
cdr3_nt: TGTGCCACCAGCAGAGATGTGACTATCGGTGAGCAGTACTTC
cdr3_aa: CATSRDVTIGEQYF

j_call: TRBJ1-1
v_call: TRBV5-1
d_call: TRBD1
clone_size: few
cdr3_nt: TGCGCCAGCAGCCCGCCGACAGGGGCCCTCAACACTGAAGCTTTCTTT
cdr3_aa: CASSPPTGALNTEAFF

j_call: TRBJ2-5
v_call: TRBV5-1
d_call: TRBD2
clone_size: .
cdr3_nt: TGCGCCAGCAGCTTGACGGGGGGGCCCGAGACCCAGTACTTC
cdr3_aa: CASSLTGGPETQYF

j_call: TRBJ2-3
v_call: TRBV27
d_call: .
clone_size: few
cdr3_nt: TGTGCCAGTTCGAGCGCCAGGAGGGCAGATACGCAGTATTTT
cdr3_aa: CASSSARRADTQYF

j_call: TRBJ2-2
v_call: TRBV5-4
d_call: TRBD1
clone_size: .
cdr3_nt: TGTGCCAGCAGCTCCAAAACAGGGGGAAGGGTGAACACCGGGGAGCTGTTTTTT
cdr3_aa: CASSSKTGGRVNTGELFF

j_call: TRBJ2-6
v_call: TRBV7-3
d_call: .
clone_size: .
cdr3_nt: TGTGCCAGCAGCTTAAAATCTGCTGGGGCCAACGTCCTGACTTTC
cdr3_aa: CASSLKSAGANVLTF

j_call: TRBJ2-2
v_call: TRBV10-3
d_call: TRBD1
clone_size: few
cdr3_nt: TGTGCCATACTCCGGGACAGGGACACCGGGGAGCTGTTTTTT
cdr3_aa: CAILRDRDTGELFF

j_call: TRBJ1-4
v_call: TRBV4-3
d_call: .
clone_size: .
cdr3_nt: TGCGCCAGCAGCCAGGGGTCCACGGGAGGGCGAGGTGAAAAACTGTTTTTT
cdr3_aa: CASSQGSTGGRGEKLFF

j_call: TRBJ2-7
v_call: TRBV27
d_call: .
clone_size: .
cdr3_nt: TGTGCCAGCAGAAAAACAGGGTTGTCGGAATACGAGCAGTACTTC
cdr3_aa: CASRKTGLSEYEQYF

j_call: TRBJ2-3
v_call: TRBV18
d_call: .
clone_size: .
cdr3_nt: TGTGCCAGCTCACCGAACCGGGACAGGGTAAGGGAGACTAGCGAGACAGATACGCAGTATTTT
cdr3_aa: CASSPNRDRVRETSETDTQYF

j_call: TRBJ2-1
v_call: TRBV10-3
d_call: .
clone_size: .
cdr3_nt: TGTGCCACCCTAATACAAGGGGGAAGAAATGAGCAGTTCTTC
cdr3_aa: CATLIQGGRNEQFF

j_call: TRBJ1-1
v_call: TRBV5-5
d_call: .
clone_size: .
cdr3_nt: TGTGCCAGCAGCGCAACAGGGCATGAAGCTTTCTTT
cdr3_aa: CASSATGHEAFF

j_call: TRBJ2-1
v_call: TRBV11-2
d_call: TRBD1
clone_size: .
cdr3_nt: TGTGCCAGCAGCTTAGACACAGGGGCTCTGGGCAATGAGCAGTTCTTC
cdr3_aa: CASSLDTGALGNEQFF

j_call: TRBJ1-6
v_call: TRBV7-9
d_call: TRBD1
clone_size: .
cdr3_nt: TGTGCCAGCAGAGGACAGGGGGATTCACCCCTCCACTTT
cdr3_aa: CASRGQGDSPLHF

j_call: TRBJ2-2
v_call: TRBV7-2
d_call: .
clone_size: .
cdr3_nt: TGTGCCAGCAGCCCGAGAAACACCGGGGAGCTGTTTTTT
cdr3_aa: CASSPRNTGELFF

j_call: TRBJ1-4
v_call: TRBV7-3
d_call: .
clone_size: .
cdr3_nt: TGTGCCAAACAGAATGAAAAACTGTTTTTT
cdr3_aa: CAKQNEKLFF

j_call: TRBJ1-5
v_call: TRBV28
d_call: .
clone_size: .
cdr3_nt: TGTGCCAGCAGCCTTCAGTTAAGGCCCCAGCATTTT
cdr3_aa: CASSLQLRPQHF

j_call: TRBJ2-3
v_call: TRBV4-3
d_call: TRBD2
clone_size: .
cdr3_nt: TGCGCCAGCAGCCAAGGTGGGGCTAGCGGGGAGGATACGCAGTATTTT
cdr3_aa: CASSQGGASGEDTQYF

j_call: TRBJ1-5
v_call: TRBV6-5
d_call: TRBD1
clone_size: .
cdr3_nt: TGTGCCAGCAGTTACAAACAGGGGAATCAGCCCCAGCATTTT
cdr3_aa: CASSYKQGNQPQHF

j_call: TRBJ1-5
v_call: TRBV2
d_call: TRBD1
clone_size: .
cdr3_nt: TGTGCCAGCACGGTAGGACAGGGGGCGGGTCAGCCCCAGCATTTT
cdr3_aa: CASTVGQGAGQPQHF

j_call: TRBJ2-5
v_call: TRBV9
d_call: TRBD2
clone_size: few
cdr3_nt: TGTGCCAGCAGCCCCATGGGAGGGCAAGAGACCCAGTACTTC
cdr3_aa: CASSPMGGQETQYF

j_call: TRBJ1-5
v_call: TRBV7-3
d_call: TRBD1
clone_size: .
cdr3_nt: TGTGCCAGCAGCTTAACGGGACAGGGGAATCAGCCCCAGCATTTT
cdr3_aa: CASSLTGQGNQPQHF

j_call: TRBJ2-1
v_call: TRBV10-2
d_call: TRBD2
clone_size: .
cdr3_nt: TGCGCCAGGATACCGGGACTAATCTCCTACAATGAGCAGTTCTTC
cdr3_aa: CARIPGLISYNEQFF

j_call: TRBJ1-5
v_call: TRBV15
d_call: .
clone_size: .
cdr3_nt: TGTGCCACCAGCAGAGATCTGGGGCCCCAGCCCCAGCATTTT
cdr3_aa: CATSRDLGPQPQHF

j_call: TRBJ1-6
v_call: TRBV27
d_call: .
clone_size: .
cdr3_nt: TGTGCCAGCAGGCTCTACCTCCGTGGGGAGTTGGGTAATTCACCCCTCCACTTT
cdr3_aa: CASRLYLRGELGNSPLHF

j_call: TRBJ2-1
v_call: TRBV27
d_call: .
clone_size: .
cdr3_nt: TGTGCCAGCAGTTTATTTGGAACAGAGTTTTCCTACAATGAGCAGTTCTTC
cdr3_aa: CASSLFGTEFSYNEQFF

j_call: TRBJ2-7
v_call: TRBV6-1
d_call: .
clone_size: .
cdr3_nt: TGTGCCAGCAGGGAGGGACAGATCTACGAGCAGTACTTC
cdr3_aa: CASREGQIYEQYF

j_call: TRBJ1-2
v_call: TRBV7-2
d_call: .
clone_size: .
cdr3_nt: TGTGCCAGCAGCTTAGACAGTTTCTATGGCTACACCTTC
cdr3_aa: CASSLDSFYGYTF

j_call: TRBJ2-5
v_call: TRBV9
d_call: TRBD2
clone_size: few
cdr3_nt: TGTGCCAGCAGCGTATCGGCTAGCGGGGGGGAGGAGACCCAGTACTTC
cdr3_aa: CASSVSASGGEETQYF

j_call: TRBJ2-7
v_call: TRBV4-3
d_call: .
clone_size: few
cdr3_nt: TGCGCCAGCAGCCGGGACACCACCTACGAGCAGTACTTC
cdr3_aa: CASSRDTTYEQYF

j_call: TRBJ2-1
v_call: TRBV15
d_call: TRBD2
clone_size: .
cdr3_nt: TGTGCCACCAAAGAGAATCTAGCGGCGAATGAGCAGTTCTTC
cdr3_aa: CATKENLAANEQFF

j_call: TRBJ2-7
v_call: TRBV28
d_call: .
clone_size: .
cdr3_nt: TGTGCCAGCAGTTTATGGAGCTACGAGCAGTACTTC
cdr3_aa: CASSLWSYEQYF

j_call: TRBJ2-7
v_call: TRBV5-6
d_call: .
clone_size: .
cdr3_nt: TGTGCCAGCAGCTTGGCGCAGGGAAGGGCCTACGAGCAGTACTTC
cdr3_aa: CASSLAQGRAYEQYF

j_call: TRBJ1-4
v_call: TRBV19
d_call: .
clone_size: .
cdr3_nt: TGTGCCAGTAGGATTACAGGAGTTAATGAAAAACTGTTTTTT
cdr3_aa: CASRITGVNEKLFF

j_call: TRBJ2-5
v_call: TRBV10-3
d_call: TRBD2
clone_size: .
cdr3_nt: TGTGCCATCAGTGGTTTGACGGGGGGAGAGACCCAGTACTTC
cdr3_aa: CAISGLTGGETQYF

j_call: TRBJ2-5
v_call: TRBV4-2
d_call: .
clone_size: few
cdr3_nt: TGTGCCAGCAGCCAAGATTCGACACGGAGGGCAATGGGGGAGACCCAGTACTTC
cdr3_aa: CASSQDSTRRAMGETQYF

j_call: TRBJ2-7
v_call: TRBV7-8
d_call: .
clone_size: few
cdr3_nt: TGTGCCAGCAGACCCCCAGGGGCGGCCTCCTACGAGCAGTACTTC
cdr3_aa: CASRPPGAASYEQYF

j_call: TRBJ1-1
v_call: TRBV5-1
d_call: TRBD1
clone_size: .
cdr3_nt: TGCGCCAGCAGCTCGACAGGGACCACTGAAGCTTTCTTT
cdr3_aa: CASSSTGTTEAFF

j_call: TRBJ1-3
v_call: TRBV9
d_call: .
clone_size: .
cdr3_nt: TGTGCCAGCAGCGTAGCTACGACAGCCTGGAGCTCTGGAAACACCATATATTTT
cdr3_aa: CASSVATTAWSSGNTIYF

j_call: TRBJ2-3
v_call: TRBV9
d_call: TRBD2
clone_size: .
cdr3_nt: TGTGCCAGCAGTCGAGGGAGCGGGGGGCTCCGCACAGATACGCAGTATTTT
cdr3_aa: CASSRGSGGLRTDTQYF

j_call: TRBJ1-2
v_call: TRBV10-1
d_call: .
clone_size: once
cdr3_nt: TGCGCCAGCAGTGGGGGGGGAGCGGTCTATGGCTACACCTTC
cdr3_aa: CASSGGGAVYGYTF

j_call: TRBJ2-1
v_call: TRBV5-1
d_call: TRBD2
clone_size: .
cdr3_nt: TGCGCCAGCAGCTTGCCCCAAGCGGGGGGGTACAATGAGCAGTTCTTC
cdr3_aa: CASSLPQAGGYNEQFF

j_call: TRBJ1-1
v_call: TRBV5-1
d_call: .
clone_size: .
cdr3_nt: TGCGCCAGCCACCTAGGATTCATGAACACTGAAGCTTTCTTT
cdr3_aa: CASHLGFMNTEAFF

j_call: TRBJ1-5
v_call: TRBV7-8
d_call: TRBD1
clone_size: .
cdr3_nt: TGTGCCAGCAGCTTTCGACAGGGCGGCCAGCCCCAGCATTTT
cdr3_aa: CASSFRQGGQPQHF

j_call: TRBJ1-2
v_call: TRBV5-6
d_call: .
clone_size: .
cdr3_nt: TGTGCCAGCAGTCCCCCTACCGGGGATAATGGCTACACCTTC
cdr3_aa: CASSPPTGDNGYTF

j_call: TRBJ2-5
v_call: TRBV4-3
d_call: .
clone_size: .
cdr3_nt: TGCGCCAGCAGCCTAAGGGGGAAAGCAGAGACCCAGTACTTC
cdr3_aa: CASSLRGKAETQYF

j_call: TRBJ2-3
v_call: TRBV11-2
d_call: TRBD2
clone_size: once
cdr3_nt: TGTGCCAGCAGCCCCCGGACTAGAGACGGCACAGATACGCAGTATTTT
cdr3_aa: CASSPRTRDGTDTQYF